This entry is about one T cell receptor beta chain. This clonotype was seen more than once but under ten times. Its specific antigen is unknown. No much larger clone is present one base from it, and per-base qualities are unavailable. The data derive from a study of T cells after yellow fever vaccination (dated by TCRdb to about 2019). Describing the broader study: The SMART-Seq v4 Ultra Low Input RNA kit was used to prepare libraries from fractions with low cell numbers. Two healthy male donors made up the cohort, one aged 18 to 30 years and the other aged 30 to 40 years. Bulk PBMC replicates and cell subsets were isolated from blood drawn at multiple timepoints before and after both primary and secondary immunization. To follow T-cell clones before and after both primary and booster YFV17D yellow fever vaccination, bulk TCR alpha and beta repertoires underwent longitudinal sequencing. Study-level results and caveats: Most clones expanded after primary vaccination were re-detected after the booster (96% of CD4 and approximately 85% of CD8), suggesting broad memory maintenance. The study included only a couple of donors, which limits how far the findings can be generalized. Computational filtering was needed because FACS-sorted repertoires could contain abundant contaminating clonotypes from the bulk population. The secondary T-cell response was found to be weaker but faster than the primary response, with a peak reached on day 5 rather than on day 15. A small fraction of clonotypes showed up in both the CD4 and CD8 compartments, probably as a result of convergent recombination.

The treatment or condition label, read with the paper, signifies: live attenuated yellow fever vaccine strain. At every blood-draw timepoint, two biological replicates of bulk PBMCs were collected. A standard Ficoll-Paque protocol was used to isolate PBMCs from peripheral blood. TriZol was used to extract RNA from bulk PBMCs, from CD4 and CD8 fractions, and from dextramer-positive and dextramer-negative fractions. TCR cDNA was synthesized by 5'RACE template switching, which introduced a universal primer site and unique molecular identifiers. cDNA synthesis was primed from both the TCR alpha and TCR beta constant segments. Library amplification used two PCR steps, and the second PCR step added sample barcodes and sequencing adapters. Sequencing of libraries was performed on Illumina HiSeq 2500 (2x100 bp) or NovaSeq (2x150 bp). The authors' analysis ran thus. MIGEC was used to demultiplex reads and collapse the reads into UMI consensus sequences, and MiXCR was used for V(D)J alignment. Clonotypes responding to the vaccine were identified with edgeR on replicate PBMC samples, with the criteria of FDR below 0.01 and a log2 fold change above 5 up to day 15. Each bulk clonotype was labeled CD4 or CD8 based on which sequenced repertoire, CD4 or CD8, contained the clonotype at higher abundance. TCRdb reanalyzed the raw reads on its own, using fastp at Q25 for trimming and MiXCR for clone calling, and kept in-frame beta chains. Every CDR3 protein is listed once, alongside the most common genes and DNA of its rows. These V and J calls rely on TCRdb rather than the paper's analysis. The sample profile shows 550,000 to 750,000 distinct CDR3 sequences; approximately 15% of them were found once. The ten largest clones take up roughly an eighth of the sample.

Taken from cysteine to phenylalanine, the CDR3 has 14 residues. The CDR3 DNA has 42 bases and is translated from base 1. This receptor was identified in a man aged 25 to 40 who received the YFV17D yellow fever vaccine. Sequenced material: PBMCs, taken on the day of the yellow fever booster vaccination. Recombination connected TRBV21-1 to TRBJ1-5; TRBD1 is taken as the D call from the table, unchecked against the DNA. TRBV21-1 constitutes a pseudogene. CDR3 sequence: CASSMDRGRQPQHF. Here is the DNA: TGTGCCAGCAGCATGGACAGGGGACGTCAGCCCCAGCATTTT.